This TCR beta chain was obtained from a study of blood T cell repertoires in COVID-19. Study at large: The United States, Italy and Spain supplied acute and convalescent COVID-19 samples. T cells, B-cell-depleted T cells, or PBMCs provided the cDNA or gDNA that served as material.

CDR1 LNHDA and CDR2 SQIVND come from the germline V gene (reference sequence). V gave up 3 bases and J gave up 4 bases; unmatched junction bases: 5. The CDR3 covers 14 residues. Sequencing used immunoSEQ multiplex PCR; TCRdb keeps in-frame clones, though not all of them. Here the sample spans roughly 140,000 clones, 70% to 85% being singletons. This chain links TRBV19 with TRBJ1-2, with 7 bases aligning to TRBD1. Specimen: peripheral blood. This receptor was taken from a woman of 80 years or more in a cohort sampled during active or convalescent COVID-19. For the CDR3, the DNA is TGTGCCAGTAGTATTGTGACAGGGCCCTATGGCTACACCTTC. Protein product: CASSIVTGPYGYTF. The whole variable domain, filled in from reference TRBV19 and TRBJ1-2, reads DGGITQSPKYLFRKEGQNVTLSCEQNLNHDAMYWYRQDPGQGLRLIYYSQIVNDFQKGDIAEGYSVSREKKESFPLTVTSAQKNPTAFYLCASSIVTGPYGYTFGSGTRLTVV.